This T cell receptor beta chain was documented in a study of shared clonotypes between healthy human individuals. Findings and limits, study-wide: Represented diversity (both genetic and exposure-history) was limited by the small number of donors.

It was CD45RO-negative cells, positively selected for CCR7, that made up naive CD8 cells, with terminally differentiated effector memory CD45RA+ cells excluded. The input for sorted-subset replicate PCRs was approximately 190 ng DNA, around 27,000 T cell genomes. Clones were read by immunoSEQ multiplex PCR, and TCRdb kept only the in-frame ones, dropping some. This table has approximately 720,000 clones, 92% appearing once. This clone has a single count. Its antigen remains unidentified. This CDR3 comprises 17 residues. This TCR was recovered from a man aged 25-45 years in good health. The chain joins TRBV21-1 to TRBJ2-3; TRBD2 is the table's D call and was not checked against the DNA. TRBV21-1 is described as a pseudogene. Sequenced sample: naive CD8+ T cells sorted from blood. The CDR3 bases are TGTGCCAGCAGCAAAGGACTAGCGGGAGAGTATGCGGATACGCAGTATTTT. It codes for CASSKGLAGEYADTQYF.